Listed here are 10 T cell receptor beta chains from one sample, sequenced in a study of technical replicates of blood from a few donors. The data were produced by immunoSEQ multiplex PCR, yet TCRdb's version contains in-frame clones alone and is incomplete. Seen here are about 84,000 clones, roughly 98% observed once, and the top ten hold 0.15%. Sequenced material: T cells isolated from PBMCs. The receptors come from a human donor in good health.

This clone appeared once. The chain joins TRBV7-9 to TRBJ2-2; the match to TRBD2 covers 9 bases. With 5 bases clipped from V and 5 bases from J, the junction kept 6 bases outside the gene matches. The germline gives CDR1 SEHNR, CDR2 FQNEAQ (reference sequence). The CDR3 length is 15 residues. As DNA, the CDR3 is TGTGCCAGCAGCACCCTAGCGGGGTTGACCGGGGAGCTGTTTTTT. Translated: CASSTLAGLTGELFF.

This chain connects TRBV14 to TRBJ1-2, with D possibly TRBD1 on 6 matching bases. The germline V and J ends were trimmed by 2 bases and 2 bases, with 15 bases remaining between them. This CDR3 has 16 amino acids. Germline values: CDR1 SGHDN, CDR2 FVKESK. CDR3 protein: CASSQTGSGLNYGYTF. The CDR3 DNA sequence: TGTGCCAGCAGCCAAACAGGGTCTGGTCTGAACTATGGCTACACCTTC.

This clone was recorded only once. The chain is built from TRBV10-2 and TRBJ2-6, with D uncertain. The length of the CDR3 is 13 residues. CDR1 is WSHSY, CDR2 SAAADI, per germline. Trimming removed 7 bases at V and 1 base at J, with 5 bases between. The CDR3 nucleotides read TGCGCCAGCACTATATCTGGGGCCAACGTCCTGACTTTC. It translates to CASTISGANVLTF.

The chain employs TRBV18 and TRBJ1-1; 7 bases map to TRBD1. With 3 bases clipped from V and 3 bases from J, the junction kept 7 bases outside the gene matches. The CDR3 loop spans 15 amino acids. From germline, CDR1 is KGHSH and CDR2 LQKENI. The CDR3 nucleotides read TGTGCCAGCTCACCCGTCAGCAGGGGGGACACTGAAGCTTTCTTT. This translates into CASSPVSRGDTEAFF.

This chain connects TRBV5-1 to TRBJ1-1; tentative D call: TRBD1 (5 bases). Germline V CDR1 and CDR2: SGHRS, YFSETQ. The CDR3 totals 13 residues. The V and J ends lost 7 bases and 6 bases respectively, with 16 bases between them. The DNA for the CDR3 is TGCGCCAGCTCGCTCGCCTTAGGGGCTGAAGCTTTCTTT. Amino acid sequence: CASSLALGAEAFF. Full variable domain (remainder filled in from reference TRBV5-1 and TRBJ1-1): KAGVTQTPRYLIKTRGQQVTLSCSPISGHRSVSWYQQTPGQGLQFLFEYFSETQRNKGNFPGRFSGRQFSNSRSEMNVSTLELGDSALYLCASSLALGAEAFFGQGTRLTVV.

The chain couples TRBV7-9 to TRBJ1-2; D might be TRBD1 (5 bases). V lost 3 bases and J lost 3, with 11 bases in between. CDR1 SEHNR and CDR2 FQNEAQ come from the germline V gene (reference sequence). The CDR3 contains 14 residues. The CDR3 loop reads CASSLGQTYYGYTF. The CDR3 region has the DNA TGTGCCAGCAGCTTGGGGCAGACTTACTATGGCTACACCTTC.

The J gene is TRBJ2-1, the V gene TRBV7-2; D not resolved. Trimming cost V 1 base and J 5 bases, with 6 bases left between them. Germline CDR1 SGHTA, CDR2 FQGNSA. This CDR3 is built from 13 residues. The CDR3, as DNA: TGTGCCAGCAGCTTAGGGAGCCACAATGAGCAGTTCTTC. This codes for CASSLGSHNEQFF.

The chain recombines TRBV7-6 with TRBJ2-6; TRBD1 is a possible D gene (5 bases). The germline gives CDR1 SGHVS, CDR2 FNYEAQ. V shed 4 bases and J shed 4 bases, with 17 bases lying between them. The CDR3 loop spans 17 amino acids. The CDR3 coding sequence is TGTGCCAGCAGCTCTAGGCCTCAGGGTTCCGGGGCCAACGTCCTGACTTTC. Amino acid sequence: CASSSRPQGSGANVLTF. Based on the CDR3 plus reference TRBV7-6 and TRBJ2-6, the full variable domain is GAGVSQSPRYKVTKRGQDVALRCDPISGHVSLYWYRQALGQGPEFLTYFNYEAQQDKSGLPNDRFSAERPEGSISTLTIQRTEQRDSAMYRCASSSRPQGSGANVLTFGAGSRLTVL.

V and J are TRBV5-1 and TRBJ1-2, with unresolved D. The V and J ends lost 2 bases and 1 base respectively, with 3 bases between them. From germline, CDR1 is SGHRS and CDR2 YFSETQ. This CDR3 contains 12 residues. Written as DNA, the CDR3 is TGCGCCAGCAGCTTTCGTAACTATGGCTACACCTTC. It encodes CASSFRNYGYTF.

The chain couples TRBV7-9 to TRBJ2-3; the match to TRBD2 covers 7 bases. The J segment lost 2 bases and the V segment lost 1 base, leaving 6 bases of the junction unmatched. Germline-derived CDR1 and CDR2 are SEHNR and FQNEAQ (reference sequence). This CDR3 is 16 amino acids long. The CDR3 region is CASSLVAGGNTDTQYF. CDR3 DNA sequence: TGTGCCAGCAGCTTAGTTGCCGGGGGGAACACAGATACGCAGTATTTT.